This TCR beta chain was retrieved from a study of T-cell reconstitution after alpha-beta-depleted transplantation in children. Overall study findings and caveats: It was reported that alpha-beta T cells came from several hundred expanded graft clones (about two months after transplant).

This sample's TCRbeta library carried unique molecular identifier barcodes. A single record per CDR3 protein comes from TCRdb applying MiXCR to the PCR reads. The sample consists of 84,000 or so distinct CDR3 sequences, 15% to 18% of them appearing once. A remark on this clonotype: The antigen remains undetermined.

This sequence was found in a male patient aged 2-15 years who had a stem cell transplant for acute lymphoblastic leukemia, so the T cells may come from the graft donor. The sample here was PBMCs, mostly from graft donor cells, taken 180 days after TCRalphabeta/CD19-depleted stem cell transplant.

In DNA, the CDR3 is TGTGCCAGCAGCTTGTTTCTTTTGTCCGGGACAGGGAACACCGGGGAGCTGTTTTTT. It is translated as CASSLFLLSGTGNTGELFF. V gene TRBV5-6 combines with J gene TRBJ2-2; 8 bases line up with TRBD1. This CDR3 has 19 amino acids. Trimming cost V 1 base and J 1 base; bases outside gene matches: 12. Germline V gene sequence: CDR1 SGHDT, CDR2 YYEEEE.